This T cell receptor (beta chain) was recorded in a study of blood T cell repertoires in COVID-19. The junction had 5 bases not matched to a gene; V was cut back by 5 bases and J by 4 bases. There are 15 residues in the CDR3. The germline CDR1 and CDR2 sequences are LGHDT and YNNKEL (reference sequence). Followed longitudinally, the Seattle patients had been enrolled during active infection. The method was immunoSEQ multiplex PCR; TCRdb's version includes in-frame clones alone and lacks a portion of them. The sample contains hundreds of thousands of clones, 85% to 90% of which appear only once. The chain has TRBV3-1 (or the pseudogene TRBV3-2) and TRBJ2-3, with 11 bases matching TRBD2. Sequenced input: peripheral blood. The source of this sequence is a woman aged 45-65 years with COVID-19, enrolled during active disease. In DNA, the CDR3 is TGTGCCAGCAGCTCGACTAGCGGGGATCCAGATACGCAGTATTTT. Protein: CASSSTSGDPDTQYF.